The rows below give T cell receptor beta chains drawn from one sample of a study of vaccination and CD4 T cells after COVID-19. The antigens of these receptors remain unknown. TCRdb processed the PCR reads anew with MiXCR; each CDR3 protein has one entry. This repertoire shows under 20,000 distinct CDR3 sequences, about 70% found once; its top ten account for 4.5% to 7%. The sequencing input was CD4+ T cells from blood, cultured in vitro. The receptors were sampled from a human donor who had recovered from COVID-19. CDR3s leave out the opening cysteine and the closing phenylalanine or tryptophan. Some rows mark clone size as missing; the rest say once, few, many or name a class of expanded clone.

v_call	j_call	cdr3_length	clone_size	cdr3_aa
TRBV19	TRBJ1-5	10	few	ASRDSNQPQH
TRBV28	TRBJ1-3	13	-	ASRIGTGRLGTIY
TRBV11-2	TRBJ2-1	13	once	ASSQGPGGNNEQF
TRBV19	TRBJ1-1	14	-	ASTHYSGTPRSEAF
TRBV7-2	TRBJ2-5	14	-	ASSFGIQGYAETQY
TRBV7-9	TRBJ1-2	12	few	ASSPGGGDYGYT
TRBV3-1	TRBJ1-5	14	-	ASSQTGQGAYQPQH
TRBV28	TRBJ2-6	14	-	ASSIIRGSGANVLT
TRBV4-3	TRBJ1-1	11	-	ASSQSVGTEAF
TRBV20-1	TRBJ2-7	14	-	SASSGTVKTPYEQY
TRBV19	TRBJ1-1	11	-	ASRSEANTEAF
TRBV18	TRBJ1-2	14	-	ASSPRTGSENYGYT
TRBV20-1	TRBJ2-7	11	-	SAPSGRGYEQY
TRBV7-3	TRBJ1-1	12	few	ASSLTEHTPKAF
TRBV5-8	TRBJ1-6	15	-	ASSHNRGIKNNSPLH
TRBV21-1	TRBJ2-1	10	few	ASRGGGDEQF
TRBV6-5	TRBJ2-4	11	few	ASSYATKNIQY
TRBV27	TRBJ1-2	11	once	ASSQQFSYGYT
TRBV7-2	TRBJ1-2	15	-	ASSYTGTSGSWYGYT
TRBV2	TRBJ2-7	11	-	ASSLQGAHEQY
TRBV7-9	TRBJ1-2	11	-	ASSPLRDEGYT
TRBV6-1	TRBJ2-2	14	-	ASSTRLAGLTGELF
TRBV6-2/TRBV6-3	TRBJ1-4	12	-	ASSYRQENEKLF
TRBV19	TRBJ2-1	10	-	ASTSGGNEQF
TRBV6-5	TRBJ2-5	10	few	ASSYSPGTQY
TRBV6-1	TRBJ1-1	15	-	ASSPAGAGSRNTEAF
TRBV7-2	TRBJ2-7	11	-	ASSFQGAGEQY
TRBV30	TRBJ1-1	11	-	AFQGQRNTEAF
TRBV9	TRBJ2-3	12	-	ASSVGLDTDTQY
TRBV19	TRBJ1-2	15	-	ASSRGQRQRANYGYT
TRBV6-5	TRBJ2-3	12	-	ASSYDMVTDTQY
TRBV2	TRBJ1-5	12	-	ASSVQYSNQPQH
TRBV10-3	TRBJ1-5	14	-	AISESMGRGDQPQH
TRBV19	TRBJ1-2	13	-	ASSSGDLRVYGYT
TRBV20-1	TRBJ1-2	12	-	SARNREPNYGYT
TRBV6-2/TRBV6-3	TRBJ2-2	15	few	ASRSSGTGTPTGELF
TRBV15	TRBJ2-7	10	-	ATSRERYEQY
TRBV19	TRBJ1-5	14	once	ASSLLTGQGYQPQH
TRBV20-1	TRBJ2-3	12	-	SAIGTSGRIWEY
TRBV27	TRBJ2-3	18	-	ASSLYTGTSGRGFGDTQY
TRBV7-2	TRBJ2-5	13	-	ASSLVRGLAETQY
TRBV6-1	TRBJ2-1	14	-	ASSGGLHHSYNEQF
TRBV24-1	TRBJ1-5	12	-	ATSDPGRNQPQH
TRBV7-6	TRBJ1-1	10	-	ASSLLGTEAF
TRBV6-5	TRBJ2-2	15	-	ASSYLSGGRASGELF
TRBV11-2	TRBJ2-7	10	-	ASSRDAYEQY